Below are 29 T cell receptor beta chains sequenced from a single sample in a study of response to subunit inactivated influenza vaccine. TCRdb processed the RT-PCR reads anew with MiXCR; each CDR3 protein has one entry. This sample has roughly 760,000 distinct CDR3 sequences; over 20% occur once, and the top ten carry about 10%. The source material was PBMCs from blood, sampled 4 to 6 days after vaccination. Every receptor here comes from a man over 45 who received an inactivated influenza vaccine.

This clonotype was found a few times. The gene calls are TRBV20-1 and TRBJ2-7; perhaps TRBD2 as D (7 bases). The germline CDR1 and CDR2 sequences are DFQATT and SNEGSKA (reference sequence). The V end was cut by 5 bases, the J end by 5 bases, with 19 bases between. The CDR3 is 14 residues long. This CDR3 is CSAYSQGRGDEQYF. CDR3 DNA sequence: TGCAGTGCTTACTCCCAAGGGAGGGGGGACGAGCAGTACTTC.

J is TRBJ1-5 and V is TRBV10-3; TRBD1 matches 9 bases. Germline CDR1 and CDR2: ENHRY and SYGVKD. With V trimmed by 5 bases and J by 6 bases, 5 bases remained unmatched. The CDR3 totals 14 residues. This CDR3 reads CAISSDRGVQPQHF. Written as DNA, the CDR3 is TGTGCCATCAGTTCTGACAGGGGGGTTCAGCCCCAGCATTTT.

V gene TRBV7-2 combines with J gene TRBJ2-1; D is perhaps TRBD1 (6 bases). Trimming pared 5 bases from V and 4 bases from J, leaving 15 bases between. CDR3 size: 15 residues. Looked up from germline, CDR1 is SGHTA and CDR2 is FQGNSA. The CDR3 protein is CASSGVKDSYNEQFF. CDR3 nucleotide sequence: TGTGCCAGCAGCGGGGTTAAGGACAGTTACAATGAGCAGTTCTTC.

The rearrangement joins TRBV30 to TRBJ1-2; D unclear. The CDR3 extends over 14 amino acids. Deletions cut 2 bases from V and 12 bases from J, with 22 bases between. Germline CDR1 and CDR2: GTSNPN and SVGIG (reference sequence). CDR3 amino acids: CAWSSLAGGYGNTF. CDR3 sequence (DNA): TGTGCCTGGAGTAGTTTGGCAGGAGGTTATGGGAACACCTTC. Full variable domain (missing parts from reference TRBV30 and TRBJ1-2): SQTIHQWPATLVQPVGSPLSLECTVEGTSNPNLYWYRQAAGRGLQLLFYSVGIGQISSEVPQNLSASRPQDRQFILSSKKLLLSDSGFYLCAWSSLAGGYGNTFGSGTRLTVV.

The V gene is TRBV4-3, the J gene TRBJ1-4; maybe TRBD1 (5 bases). Germline loops: CDR1 LGHNA, CDR2 YSLEER. The V end was cut by 1 base, the J end by 10 bases, with 10 bases between. This CDR3 comprises 13 residues. The CDR3 reads CASSQVGEGKLFF. The CDR3, as DNA: TGCGCCAGCAGCCAAGTGGGGGAGGGAAAACTGTTTTTT.

The V and J genes are TRBV7-9 and TRBJ2-7, with D unresolved. Looked up from germline, CDR1 is SEHNR and CDR2 is FQNEAQ (reference sequence). The CDR3 is 11 amino acids. V was trimmed by 5 bases and J by 7 bases, leaving 9 bases between them. CDR3 sequence reads: CASSAEGEQYF. CDR3 DNA sequence: TGTGCCAGCAGCGCCGAAGGGGAGCAGTACTTC.

This clonotype has just a few counts. CDR3 DNA sequence: TGTGCCAGCAGCTTAGGAACTTCTTACAATCAGCCCCAGCATTTT. Translation gives CASSLGTSYNQPQHF. This chain connects TRBV7-6 to TRBJ1-5; D gene ambiguous. V was trimmed by 1 base and J by 3 bases, leaving 10 bases between them. CDR3 length: 15 amino acids. In germline, CDR1 is SGHVS, CDR2 FNYEAQ.

This clonotype came up many times. The genes are TRBV4-3 and TRBJ2-1; D may be TRBD1 (5 bases). This CDR3 region has 15 residues. CDR1 and CDR2 from the germline V gene are LGHNA and YSLEER. The germline V and J ends were trimmed by 0 bases and 4 bases, with 10 bases remaining between them. Here the CDR3 DNA reads TGCGCCAGCAGCCAAGATACACAGGCGTACAATGAGCAGTTCTTC. Amino acid sequence: CASSQDTQAYNEQFF.

CDR3 nucleotide sequence: TGCAGCGTTGGGGTTTCCCCCACTGAAGCTTTCTTT. Translation gives CSVGVSPTEAFF. This chain connects TRBV29-1 to TRBJ1-1; no firm D call. This CDR3 region has 12 residues. The V end was cut by 4 bases, the J end by 4 bases, with 10 bases between. Germline CDR1 SQVTM, CDR2 ANQGSEA.

This clonotype was detected a few times. This chain connects TRBV10-3 to TRBJ2-3, with D uncertain. Germline CDR1 and CDR2: ENHRY and SYGVKD. The CDR3 has 11 amino acids. V lost 5 bases and J lost 6, with 6 bases in between. The CDR3 sequence is CAISRDDTQYF. In DNA form, the CDR3 reads TGTGCCATCAGTCGCGACGATACGCAGTATTTT.

This clonotype has a handful of counts. The rearrangement uses TRBV2 and TRBJ2-3; D uncertain. The CDR3 has 15 residues. Germline-derived CDR1 and CDR2 are SNHLY and FYNNEI. Trimming stripped 5 bases from V and 1 base from J, with 13 bases between. The CDR3 region has the DNA TGTGCCAGCAGTACCCTCGGCGCCGGCACAGATACGCAGTATTTT. This gives the protein CASSTLGAGTDTQYF.

With respect to this clonotype: Sequence at one end of the junction differs from germline and may be a read error. The rearrangement uses TRBV7-9 and TRBJ2-5, with 7 positions matching TRBD2. This CDR3 comprises 14 residues. Germline V gene lookup returns CDR1 SEHNR and CDR2 FQNEAQ (reference sequence). The DNA for the CDR3 is TGTGCCAGCAGCTTAGAACAGCTGCGGGAGACCCGGTACTTC. Its translation: CASSLEQLRETRYF. The entire variable domain, with the rest obtained from reference TRBV7-9 and TRBJ2-5, is as follows: DTGVSQNPRHKITKRGQNVTFRCDPISEHNRLYWYRQTLGQGPEFLTYFQNEAQLEKSRLLSDRFSAERPKGSFSTLEIQRTEQGDSAMYLCASSLEQLRETRYFGPGTRLLVL.

This clonotype showed up just a few times. The chain couples TRBV30 to TRBJ1-2; TRBD1 agrees at 8 bases. Germline CDR1 is GTSNPN and CDR2 is SVGIG (reference sequence). Trimming took 1 base from V and 7 from J; bases not matched to a gene: 8. The CDR3 has 14 amino acids. The CDR3 protein is CAWSAQTGVTGYTF. The CDR3, as DNA: TGTGCCTGGAGTGCCCAGACAGGGGTCACTGGCTACACCTTC.

This clonotype was found a few times. The chain carries TRBV27 and TRBJ1-6, with 8 nucleotides matching TRBD1. The junction had 9 bases not matched to a gene; V was cut back by 3 bases and J by 8 bases. This CDR3 region has 16 residues. Germline lookup yields CDR1 MNHEY and CDR2 SMNVEV (reference sequence). CDR3 sequence (DNA): TGTGCCAGCAGTTTTCTTACCGGGACAGGCTATTCACCCCTCCACTTT. It yields the protein CASSFLTGTGYSPLHF.

This clonotype was detected a few times. The genes are TRBV9 and TRBJ2-7, with D possibly TRBD2 on 5 matching bases. CDR3 length: 13 amino acids. V lost 3 bases, J lost 3 bases, and 10 bases lay in between. The germline gives CDR1 SGDLS, CDR2 YYNGEE. DNA for the CDR3: TGTGCCAGCAGCGGACTCCGGGACTACGAGCAGTACTTC. Its protein product is CASSGLRDYEQYF.

The chain joins TRBV5-1 to TRBJ2-6, with 9 nucleotides matching TRBD1. Trimming cost V 4 bases and J 2 bases; bases outside gene matches: 4. This CDR3 spans 16 amino acids. The germline V gene has CDR1 SGHRS and CDR2 YFSETQ. In DNA, the CDR3 is TGCGCCAGCAGCGCCGGACAGGGGACTGGGGCCAACGTCCTGACTTTC. This sequence encodes CASSAGQGTGANVLTF.

This clonotype was seen a few times. V is TRBV6-2 or TRBV6-3 and J is TRBJ2-7, with 13 bases matching TRBD2. Germline V gives CDR1 MNHEY, CDR2 SVGEGT. V lost 0 bases and J lost 6; bases outside the gene matches: 5. This CDR3 has 16 residues. The CDR3 protein is CASSYSRGLAGSEQYF. The CDR3 nucleotides are TGTGCCAGCAGTTACTCGAGGGGACTAGCGGGATCCGAGCAGTACTTC.

The rearrangement joins TRBV20-1 to TRBJ2-7; D is unresolved. CDR3 length equals 12 residues. V shed 5 bases and J shed 0 bases, with 8 bases lying between them. Germline V gene data show CDR1 as DFQATT and CDR2 as SNEGSKA (reference sequence). CDR3 region: CSAGRTSYEQYF. Written as DNA, the CDR3 is TGCAGTGCTGGCCGAACCTCCTACGAGCAGTACTTC.

This clonotype has ten or more counts. V gene TRBV5-1 combines with J gene TRBJ1-2; no definite D call. CDR1 SGHRS and CDR2 YFSETQ come from the germline V gene. The CDR3 runs 12 residues. The germline V and J ends were trimmed by 4 bases and 8 bases, with 12 bases remaining between them. The CDR3 DNA reads as TGCGCCAGCAGCGTTACCGGGCGGGGCTACACCTTC. This encodes CASSVTGRGYTF.

This chain uses TRBV6-1 with TRBJ2-2; tentatively, D is TRBD1 or TRBD2 (5 bases each). CDR3 length: 14 residues. Per the germline V gene, CDR1 is MNHNS and CDR2 is SASEGT. V lost 7 bases to trimming and J lost 0 bases, with 9 bases between them. As DNA, the CDR3 is TGTGCCAGCATGGGGGTTTCGAACACCGGGGAGCTGTTTTTT. Translation gives CASMGVSNTGELFF.

This chain joins TRBV20-1 and TRBJ2-3, with a tentative D call TRBD2 (6 bases). Germline V CDR1 and CDR2: DFQATT, SNEGSKA (reference sequence). The CDR3 covers 13 residues. Trimming left V 3 bases short and J 1 base short, with 8 bases between. CDR3 sequence: CSASPSGTDTQYF. CDR3 DNA: TGCAGTGCTAGCCCTAGCGGCACAGATACGCAGTATTTT.

The chain is built from TRBV6-2 or TRBV6-3 and TRBJ2-4; no clear D gene. V was pared by 5 bases and J by 8 bases, with 10 bases between. Germline CDR1 MNHEY, CDR2 SVGEGT. The CDR3 loop spans 12 amino acids. The CDR3 spells CASSLIRDIQYF. The CDR3 region has the DNA TGTGCCAGCAGTCTCATACGGGACATTCAGTACTTC.

This clonotype has just a few counts. The rearrangement links TRBV19 to TRBJ1-5; the D gene is possibly TRBD1 (5 bases). In germline, CDR1 is LNHDA, CDR2 SQIVND (reference sequence). The CDR3 length is 16 residues. Deletions cut 7 bases from V and 2 bases from J, with 18 bases between. The CDR3 nucleotides read TGTGCCAGTACCACCACAAGGGGCTGGGGCAATCAGCCCCAGCATTTT. This codes for CASTTTRGWGNQPQHF.

This clonotype occurred a few times. The V call is TRBV9, the J call TRBJ2-5; D may correspond to TRBD1 or TRBD2 (5 bases each). The CDR3 length is 16 residues. Trimming stripped 0 bases from V and 5 bases from J, with 17 bases between. CDR1 is SGDLS and CDR2 is YYNGEE in the germline V gene. The chain's CDR3 is CASSVAAGNSGETQYF. CDR3 coding DNA: TGTGCCAGCAGCGTAGCTGCCGGGAATTCAGGGGAGACCCAGTACTTC.

This chain links TRBV5-1 with TRBJ2-1, with 8 bases matching TRBD1. The CDR3 spans 14 residues. CDR1 and CDR2 from the germline V gene are SGHRS and YFSETQ. V was pared by 4 bases and J by 8 bases, with 8 bases of the junction left unmatched. The CDR3, as DNA: TGCGCCAGCAGCCATAAACCAGGGGGCCATGAGCAGTTCTTC. The encoded protein is CASSHKPGGHEQFF.

The chain couples TRBV27 to TRBJ1-5; possible D gene TRBD1, 6 bases. Germline V gene sequence: CDR1 MNHEY, CDR2 SMNVEV (reference sequence). The V end was cut by 6 bases, the J end by 7 bases, with 16 bases between. The CDR3 contains 14 residues. The CDR3, as DNA: TGTGCCAGCAGCCTCAGGGGCGCGGGCCAGCCCCAGCATTTT. It encodes CASSLRGAGQPQHF.

The chain links TRBV6-2 or TRBV6-3 to TRBJ1-2; the D is unclear. V was shortened by 6 bases and J by 10 bases, with 24 bases between the two germline ends. The CDR3 totals 15 residues. CDR1 and CDR2 (germline): MNHEY, SVGEGT. The DNA for the CDR3 is TGTGCCAGCAGGCCGACTGCCGGATCCGCTTCACACTACACCTTC. Translation gives CASRPTAGSASHYTF.

The chain joins TRBV7-2 to TRBJ2-7; 7 bases agree with TRBD2. V shed 5 bases and J 2 bases; nucleotides not matched to a gene: 6. The germline V gene has CDR1 SGHTA and CDR2 FQGNSA. The CDR3 extends over 14 amino acids. CDR3 protein: CASSPRDYTYEQYF. Written as DNA, the CDR3 is TGTGCCAGCAGCCCCCGGGACTACACCTACGAGCAGTACTTC.

The chain employs TRBV6-5 and TRBJ2-3; 9 bases are a match to TRBD1. The CDR3 has 16 amino acids. Germline-derived CDR1 and CDR2 are MNHEY and SVGAGI. J lost 2 bases, V lost 4 bases, and 7 bases had no gene match. The CDR3 reads CASSSPGQGFTDTQYF. The CDR3 coding sequence is TGTGCCAGCAGTTCCCCGGGACAGGGTTTCACAGATACGCAGTATTTT.